These 18 T cell receptor beta chains were sequenced from one sample in a study of blood T cell repertoires in COVID-19. The method was immunoSEQ multiplex PCR; TCRdb's version includes in-frame clones alone and lacks a portion of them. The table has approximately 200,000 clones, over 80% seen once. The specimen was peripheral blood. Receptor source: a human donor in a cohort sampled during active COVID-19.

This clone was observed a few times. This chain connects TRBV28 to TRBJ1-2; D might be TRBD1 (5 bases). V dropped 6 bases and J dropped 5 bases, with 16 bases sitting between them. This CDR3 spans 14 amino acids. In germline, CDR1 is MDHEN, CDR2 SYDVKM. The CDR3 sequence is CASSLGAATYGYTF. Written as DNA, the CDR3 is TGTGCCAGCAGCCTTGGGGCGGCTACGTATGGCTACACCTTC.

The rearrangement uses TRBV4-2 and TRBJ2-7, with 7 bases lining up with TRBD2. Germline V gene sequence: CDR1 LGHNA, CDR2 YNFKEQ. With 1 base clipped from V and 0 bases from J, the junction kept 3 bases outside the gene matches. CDR3 length: 15 residues. The DNA of the CDR3 is TGTGCCAGCAGCCAAGCTAGCGGTCTCTCCTACGAGCAGTACTTC. This sequence encodes CASSQASGLSYEQYF.

The chain combines TRBV20-1 with TRBJ2-1; possibly TRBD2 for D (5 bases). Germline CDR1 is DFQATT and CDR2 is SNEGSKA (reference sequence). With 1 base removed from V and 11 bases from J, the gap between germline ends came to 9 bases. This CDR3 contains 11 residues. The CDR3 loop reads CSARGGLQQFF. The CDR3, as DNA: TGCAGTGCTAGAGGAGGGCTTCAGCAGTTCTTC.

This chain joins TRBV7-3 and TRBJ2-7; TRBD2 might be the D (6 bases). Germline V gives CDR1 SGHTA, CDR2 FQGTGA. The CDR3 extends over 14 amino acids. Between the trimmed V and J ends, which lost 1 base and 2 bases, there was a span of 9 bases. The DNA for the CDR3 is TGTGCCAGCAGCTTAAGTCCGGGGGCCTACGAGCAGTACTTC. It is translated as CASSLSPGAYEQYF.

The V and J genes are TRBV12-3 or TRBV12-4 and TRBJ1-1; tentative D call: TRBD1 (6 bases). V was trimmed by 6 bases and J by 7 bases, leaving 9 bases between them. This CDR3 spans 11 amino acids. DNA for the CDR3: TGTGCCAGCAGCATGGACAGTGAAGCTTTCTTT. Translated: CASSMDSEAFF.

With regard to this clone: The limits of the CDR3 on the DNA are not certain, so only TCRdb's listed CDR3 is given. The rearrangement links TRBV6-2 or TRBV6-3 to TRBJ2-7; TRBD1, the table's D call, was not compared with the DNA. CDR1 MNHEY and CDR2 SVGEGT come from the germline V gene. The CDR3 sequence runs 15 residues, both termini included. The CDR3 reads CASSYSGQGAYEQYF.

The V and J genes are TRBV5-4 and TRBJ2-2; 8 nucleotides match TRBD1. This CDR3 contains 14 residues. Germline CDR1 SGHNT, CDR2 YYREEE (reference sequence). V lost 9 bases, J lost 6 bases, and 10 bases stayed unmatched. CDR3 loop: CATDRGQNSGELFF. CDR3 in DNA: TGTGCCACAGACAGGGGACAAAATTCCGGGGAGCTGTTTTTT.

The J gene is TRBJ1-3, the V gene TRBV7-9, with a weak D call TRBD1 (5 bases). V lost 5 bases to trimming and J lost 11 bases, with 22 bases between them. Looked up from germline, CDR1 is SEHNR and CDR2 is FQNEAQ (reference sequence). The CDR3 has 15 residues. DNA for the CDR3: TGTGCCAGCAGCCCGGGAGGGACGAAGTCGGGCGCCATATATTTT. Translation: CASSPGGTKSGAIYF.

This clone was counted ten times or more. This rearrangement joins TRBV27 to TRBJ2-3; TRBD1 agrees at 7 bases. The CDR3 has 14 amino acids. Germline trimming cut 2 bases from V and 6 bases from J; bases unmatched to any gene: 5. The germline gives CDR1 MNHEY, CDR2 SMNVEV (reference sequence). CDR3 sequence reads: CASSLVTGVDTQYF. The CDR3 DNA reads as TGTGCCAGCAGTTTAGTAACAGGGGTCGATACGCAGTATTTT.

This clone was counted a single time. The chain recombines TRBV4-2 with TRBJ2-7, with D uncertain. Trimming took 0 bases from V and 5 from J, leaving 5 bases between them. This CDR3 region has 12 residues. Germline CDR1 reads LGHNA; CDR2 reads YNFKEQ. DNA of the CDR3: TGTGCCAGCAGCCAAGATTTAGACGAGCAGTACTTC. Amino acids: CASSQDLDEQYF.

The rearrangement uses TRBV10-3 and TRBJ2-7; 11 bases are a match to TRBD2. The germline gives CDR1 ENHRY, CDR2 SYGVKD. CDR3 length: 16 amino acids. With V trimmed by 4 bases and J by 7 bases, 12 bases remained unmatched. CDR3 in DNA: TGTGCCATCAGTGTTCGGGGACTAGCGGAGACGGGAGAGCAGTACTTC. Encoded protein: CAISVRGLAETGEQYF.

This clone was seen a handful of times. The chain has TRBV18 and TRBJ1-1, with D possibly TRBD1 on 5 matching bases. V dropped 0 bases and J dropped 10 bases, with 15 bases sitting between them. The CDR3 is made up of 14 amino acids. Looked up from germline, CDR1 is KGHSH and CDR2 is LQKENI. Here the CDR3 reads CASSPPLTASGAFF. The CDR3, as DNA: TGTGCCAGCTCACCACCTCTGACAGCCTCGGGAGCTTTCTTT.

The J gene is TRBJ1-4, the V gene TRBV19; TRBD1 matches at 8 bases. Germline CDR1 and CDR2: LNHDA and SQIVND (reference sequence). With 2 bases clipped from V and 6 bases from J, the junction kept 5 bases outside the gene matches. The CDR3 covers 15 residues. Here the CDR3 DNA reads TGTGCCAGTAGTATACAGGGGGCGGGAGATGAAAAACTGTTTTTT. Its protein is CASSIQGAGDEKLFF.

This clone was seen only a few times. The rearrangement uses TRBV12-2 and TRBJ1-5; the D segment call TRBD1 is taken from the table without a DNA check. TRBV12-2 is deemed a pseudogene. This CDR3 is 18 amino acids long. The CDR3 loop reads CASRPPGTGGEGNQPQHF. In DNA form, the CDR3 reads TGTGCAAGTCGCCCCCCCGGGACAGGGGGGGAAGGCAATCAGCCCCAGCATTTT.

The V and J genes are TRBV15 and TRBJ1-5, with a tentative D call TRBD1 (6 bases). V lost 1 base, J lost 6 bases, and 10 bases lay in between. The CDR3 spans 14 residues. Looked up from germline, CDR1 is LNHNV and CDR2 is YYDKDF (reference sequence). This chain's CDR3 is CATSRGRGGQPQHF. The CDR3 DNA reads as TGTGCCACCAGCAGAGGCAGGGGTGGTCAGCCCCAGCATTTT.

The V and J genes are TRBV7-2 and TRBJ1-5, with a weak D call TRBD1 (5 bases). Trimming removed 3 bases at V and 4 bases at J, with 7 bases between. Germline lookup yields CDR1 SGHTA and CDR2 FQGNSA. This CDR3 contains 13 residues. The CDR3 loop is CASSFGGNQPQHF. The CDR3 nucleotides read TGTGCCAGCAGCTTCGGGGGGAATCAGCCCCAGCATTTT.

This chain links TRBV6-2 or TRBV6-3 with TRBJ1-5; TRBD1 agrees at 10 bases. Losses at the gene ends were 6 bases for V and 7 bases for J; bases not matched to a gene: 6. The CDR3 covers 14 residues. CDR1 and CDR2 (germline): MNHEY, SVGEGT. The CDR3 region has the DNA TGTGCCAGCAGCCAGGACAGGGGGAGCCAGCCCCAGCATTTT. It is translated as CASSQDRGSQPQHF.

In its sample, this clone was seen once. The V and J genes are TRBV19 and TRBJ1-5; D remains unclear. The V end was cut by 1 base, the J end by 0 bases, with 13 bases between. CDR3 length: 17 amino acids. CDR1 is LNHDA and CDR2 is SQIVND in the germline V gene (reference sequence). CDR3 sequence reads: CASSIAPGYFSNQPQHF. Here the CDR3 DNA reads TGTGCCAGTAGTATAGCCCCAGGATATTTTAGCAATCAGCCCCAGCATTTT. The variable domain in full, with the rest retrieved from reference TRBV19 and TRBJ1-5, is DGGITQSPKYLFRKEGQNVTLSCEQNLNHDAMYWYRQDPGQGLRLIYYSQIVNDFQKGDIAEGYSVSREKKESFPLTVTSAQKNPTAFYLCASSIAPGYFSNQPQHFGDGTRLSIL.